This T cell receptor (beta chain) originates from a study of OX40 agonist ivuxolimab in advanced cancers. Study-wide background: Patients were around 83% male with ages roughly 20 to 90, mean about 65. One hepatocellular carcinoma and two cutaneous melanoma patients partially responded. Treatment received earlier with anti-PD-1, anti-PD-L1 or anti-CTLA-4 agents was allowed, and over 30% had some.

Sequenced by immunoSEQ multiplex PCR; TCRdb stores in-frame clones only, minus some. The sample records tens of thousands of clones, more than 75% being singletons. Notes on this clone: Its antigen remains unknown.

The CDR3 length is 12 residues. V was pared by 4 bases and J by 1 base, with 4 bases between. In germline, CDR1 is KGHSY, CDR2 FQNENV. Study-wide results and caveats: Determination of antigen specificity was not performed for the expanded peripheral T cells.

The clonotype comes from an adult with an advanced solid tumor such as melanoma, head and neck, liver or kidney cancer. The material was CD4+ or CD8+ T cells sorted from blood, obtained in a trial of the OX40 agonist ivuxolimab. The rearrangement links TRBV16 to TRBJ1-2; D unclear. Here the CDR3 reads CASSLLNYGYTF. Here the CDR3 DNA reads TGTGCCAGCAGCCTCCTTAACTATGGCTACACCTTC.